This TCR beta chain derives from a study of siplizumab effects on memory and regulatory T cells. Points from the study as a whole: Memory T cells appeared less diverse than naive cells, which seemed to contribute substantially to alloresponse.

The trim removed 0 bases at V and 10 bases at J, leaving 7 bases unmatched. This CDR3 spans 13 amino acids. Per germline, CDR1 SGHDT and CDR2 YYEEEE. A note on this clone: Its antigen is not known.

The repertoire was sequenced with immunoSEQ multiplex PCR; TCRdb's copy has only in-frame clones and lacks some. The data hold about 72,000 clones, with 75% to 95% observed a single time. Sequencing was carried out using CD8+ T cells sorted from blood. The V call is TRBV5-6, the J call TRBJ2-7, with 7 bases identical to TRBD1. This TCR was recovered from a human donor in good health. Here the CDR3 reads CASSLGTGTDQYF. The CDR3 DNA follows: TGTGCCAGCAGCTTGGGGACCGGGACAGATCAGTACTTC.